Listed below are T cell receptor beta chains from one sample, sequenced in a study of cytomegalovirus exposure and HLA in healthy donors. Using immunoSEQ multiplex PCR, the repertoire was profiled, and TCRdb retains in-frame clones only, with some absent. In the table there are fewer than 150,000 clones, roughly 71% of which are singletons. Sequenced sample: PBMCs. The origin of the receptors is a woman between 45 and 65 years old in good health and CMV-seropositive. Each CDR3 is given with its conserved first and last residue. The D gene is left open where the match is weak. Size is stated for part of the rows, as once, few or many counts, or as a class when the clone is expanded.

j_call d_call clone_size v_call cdr3_nt cdr3_aa
TRBJ1-4 - few TRBV7-2 TGTGCCAGCAGCTCGGGACACCTTAATGAAAAACTGTTTTTT CASSSGHLNEKLFF
TRBJ1-2 - - TRBV9 TGTGCCAGCAGCACCCAGGGTGGCTACACCTTC CASSTQGGYTF
TRBJ1-2 TRBD1 few TRBV11-3 TGTGCCAGCAGCCCCGGGACAGGATATGGCTACACCTTC CASSPGTGYGYTF
TRBJ1-2 TRBD1 - TRBV18 TGTGCCAGCTCACCGACAGGGGACGGCTACACCTTC CASSPTGDGYTF
TRBJ2-1 TRBD2 - TRBV5-1 TGCGCCAGCAGCTTGGCCGAAGCGGGAAACTACAATGAGCAGTTCTTC CASSLAEAGNYNEQFF
TRBJ1-4 - - TRBV5-1 TGCGCCAGCGGGGGGGACCTGAATGAAAAACTGTTTTTT CASGGDLNEKLFF
TRBJ1-2 - - TRBV4-2 TGTGCCAGCAACCAACGGGGGATTAACTATGGCTACACCTTC CASNQRGINYGYTF
TRBJ2-3 - - TRBV11-2 TGTGCCAGCAGCGGCGGCGGTTCAGATACGCAGTATTTT CASSGGGSDTQYF
TRBJ2-1 TRBD2 - TRBV9 TGTGCCAGCAGCCGTAGCGGGCTAGCGGGATACAATGAGCAGTTCTTC CASSRSGLAGYNEQFF
TRBJ2-3 - - TRBV5-5 TGTGCCAGCAGCTTGGCACCTAGCTACGAGTCGAGGGCGCAGTATTTT CASSLAPSYESRAQYF
TRBJ2-3 TRBD1 - TRBV10-1 TGCGCCAGCTCCCGGACAGGGAGGTTATCAGATACGCAGTATTTT CASSRTGRLSDTQYF
TRBJ1-2 - - TRBV7-9 TGTGCCAGCAGCCCAGGTCAGGGATCGGGCTATGGCTACACCTTC CASSPGQGSGYGYTF
TRBJ1-1 TRBD1 few TRBV10-3 TGTGCCATCAGCCGGGACAGGGATACTGAAGCTTTCTTT CAISRDRDTEAFF
TRBJ2-4 TRBD1 - TRBV5-8 TGTGCCAGCAGGGGGACAGTGAACAAAAACATTCAGTACTTC CASRGTVNKNIQYF
TRBJ2-7 TRBD1 - TRBV6-5 TGTGCCAGCAGTCGACAGGGGCCCTTAGGGGAGCAGTACTTC CASSRQGPLGEQYF
TRBJ2-7 - - TRBV11-2 TGTGCCAGCAGCCACCAGGGAGGCGAGCAGTACTTC CASSHQGGEQYF
TRBJ1-4 - - TRBV29-1 TGCAGCGTCTACAGTGCAACTAATGAAAAACTGTTTTTT CSVYSATNEKLFF
TRBJ2-4 - - TRBV11-2 TGTGCCAGCAGCCAGGGGCTAGCCGATCACATTCAGTACTTC CASSQGLADHIQYF
TRBJ1-2 - - TRBV6-1 TGTGCCAGTAGCCACAGGGAGCGGAGCTATGGCTACACCTTC CASSHRERSYGYTF
TRBJ2-1 - - TRBV29-1 TGCAGCGTTGAAGATTTGAGACTAGTAGTGTATGAGCAGTTCTTC CSVEDLRLVVYEQFF
TRBJ1-6 - few TRBV11-3 TGTGCCAGCAGCTACGACTCCGGGCCCCTCCACTTT CASSYDSGPLHF
TRBJ1-1 - - TRBV10-3 TGTGCCTCCCTTTGGGGGCCGAACACTGAAGCTTTCTTT CASLWGPNTEAFF
TRBJ2-4 - - TRBV4-1 TGCGCCAGCAGCCGGTACAGGGAGAACATTCAGTACTTC CASSRYRENIQYF
TRBJ2-5 - - TRBV19 TGTGCCAGTAGTACGGGGCAAGAGACCCAGTACTTC CASSTGQETQYF
TRBJ2-6 - once TRBV7-6 TGTGCCAGCAGCCCCGGGACACCGGTGACCTTGGCCAACGTCCTGACTTTC CASSPGTPVTLANVLTF
TRBJ1-2 - once TRBV29-1 TGCAGCGTTGTTGGGGGGGGCAATGGCTACACCTTC CSVVGGGNGYTF
TRBJ2-5 TRBD2 - TRBV4-3 TGCGCCAGCAGCCAAGACCGGGGGGGACGGACCCAGTACTTC CASSQDRGGRTQYF
TRBJ2-7 - - TRBV15 TGTGCCACCAGCACCCCGCGAGGTGTTTCCTACGAGCAGTACTTC CATSTPRGVSYEQYF
TRBJ2-6 - - TRBV5-8 TGTGCCAGCAGCACTGAGATTTCTGGGGCCAACGTCCTGACTTTC CASSTEISGANVLTF
TRBJ1-3 - - TRBV7-9 TGTGCCAGCAGCCGCAGTAACTCTGGAAACACCATATATTTT CASSRSNSGNTIYF
TRBJ1-1 - few TRBV19 TGTGCCAGTAGTATCGCCCAGGACACTGAAGCTTTCTTT CASSIAQDTEAFF
TRBJ2-7 TRBD1 - TRBV29-1 TGCAGCGTCGCGGACAGGGGGGCCTACGAGCAGTACTTC CSVADRGAYEQYF
TRBJ2-1 - - TRBV10-1 TGCGCCAGCAGTGAGACTTTGAGCTCCTACAATGAGCAGTTCTTC CASSETLSSYNEQFF
TRBJ1-6 - - TRBV2 TGTGCCAGCTCCTCACTCCCCGCGGACACTTCACCCCTCCACTTT CASSSLPADTSPLHF
TRBJ1-4 TRBD1 once TRBV18 TGTGCCAGCTCACCCGAATGGGACAGGGGGAGACTAAGCGAAAAACTGTTTTTT CASSPEWDRGRLSEKLFF
TRBJ2-4 TRBD2 - TRBV6-5 TGTGCCAGCCACGGGGAGGGTGGAAACATTCAGTACTTC CASHGEGGNIQYF
TRBJ2-1 - - TRBV19 TGTGCCAGTAGTAGAACAGGGAGCGGTGAGCAGTTCTTC CASSRTGSGEQFF
TRBJ2-3 - once TRBV27 TGTGCCAGCAAGGAGACTAGGAGCACAGATACGCAGTATTTT CASKETRSTDTQYF
TRBJ1-4 - - TRBV9 TGTGCCAGCAGCCCTGCGGAGCCCTTTGAAAAACTGTTTTTT CASSPAEPFEKLFF
TRBJ2-3 TRBD2 - TRBV4-2 TGTGCCAGCAGCCAAGCAGGCCCCGGGACTAGTGGCGCAGCACCGCAGTATTTT CASSQAGPGTSGAAPQYF
TRBJ2-7 - - TRBV18 TGTGCCAGCTCACCACAGAGGGGGGGTCTGGACGAGCAGTACTTC CASSPQRGGLDEQYF
TRBJ1-6 - - TRBV2 TGTGCCAGCTCAGGGTTCTCTTTAAATTCACCCCTCCACTTT CASSGFSLNSPLHF
TRBJ1-6 - - TRBV30 TGTGCCTGGACAGGGTATAATTCACCCCTCCACTTT CAWTGYNSPLHF
TRBJ1-5 - - TRBV29-1 TGCAGCGTTGTGAGTGGCAATCAGCCCCAGCATTTT CSVVSGNQPQHF
TRBJ1-1 - - TRBV25-1 TGTGCCAGCAGTGAATGGGGCGGCACGGGGAACACTGAAGCTTTCTTT CASSEWGGTGNTEAFF
TRBJ1-4 - - TRBV27 TGTGCCAGCACCTCGAGGCGGAGGGACGAAAAACTGTTTTTT CASTSRRRDEKLFF
TRBJ2-2 TRBD1 - TRBV5-4 TGTGCCAGCAGCTTGGAAAACAGGGGCACCGGGGAGCTGTTTTTT CASSLENRGTGELFF
TRBJ2-5 TRBD1 - TRBV5-4 TGTGCCAGCAGCTTGGATGGACAGGGACCGCAAGAGACCCAGTACTTC CASSLDGQGPQETQYF
TRBJ2-1 - - TRBV5-1 TGCGCCAGCAGCCCCCTCGGAGGTTACAATGAGCAGTTCTTC CASSPLGGYNEQFF
TRBJ2-4 - - TRBV2 TGTGCCAGCAGTTTCGGTCATCTAGCCAAAAACATTCAGTACTTC CASSFGHLAKNIQYF
TRBJ1-2 - - TRBV15 TGTGCCACCAGCAGAGAAGGGACTGCTGCTAACTATGGCTACACCTTC CATSREGTAANYGYTF
TRBJ2-7 TRBD1 - TRBV7-9 TGTGCCAGCAGCAATTCAGGGGGCGAGCAGTACTTC CASSNSGGEQYF
TRBJ1-2 - - TRBV7-2 TGTGCCAGCAGCTTCGCAGCTAACTATGGCTACACCTTC CASSFAANYGYTF
TRBJ2-3 - - TRBV7-2 TGTGCCAGCAGCTTAGGCCTAGAGACCACAGATACGCAGTATTTT CASSLGLETTDTQYF
TRBJ1-1 TRBD1 - TRBV18 TGTGCCAGCTCACCATCTCCGGGACAGGGGGCTAACACTGAAGCTTTCTTT CASSPSPGQGANTEAFF
TRBJ2-2 TRBD1 once TRBV10-3 TGTGCCACCCAAGGACAGGAGAAGACCGGGGAGCTGTTTTTT CATQGQEKTGELFF
TRBJ2-2 TRBD2 - TRBV6-5 TGTGCCAGCAGCCTAGCGGGGGGGAACACCGGGGAGCTGTTTTTT CASSLAGGNTGELFF
TRBJ2-5 - - TRBV18 TGTGCCAGCTCACCACCAATGCCAGAAGAGACCCAGTACTTC CASSPPMPEETQYF
TRBJ2-3 - - TRBV11-2 TGTGCCAGCAGCTTTCGGGGGGCCGCCACAGATACGCAGTATTTT CASSFRGAATDTQYF
TRBJ1-6 - few TRBV7-8 TGTGCCAGCAGCATCAAGCCCCACAGGGTGGATAATTCACCCCTCCACTTT CASSIKPHRVDNSPLHF